This T cell receptor (beta chain) comes out of a study of OX40 agonist ivuxolimab in advanced cancers. Whole-study context: Patients in dose escalation had liver, melanoma, kidney or head and neck cancers.

This clone appeared a single time. The germline gives CDR1 WNHNN, CDR2 SYGVQD (reference sequence). Trimming pared 2 bases from V and 6 bases from J, leaving 10 bases between. The CDR3 covers 13 residues. This table comes from immunoSEQ multiplex PCR, and its TCRdb copy is limited to in-frame clones, with some not included. This table has roughly 80,000 clones, 75% to 90% appearing once. V is TRBV10-1 and J is TRBJ1-1; D is unclear. This sequence was found in an adult with an advanced solid tumor such as melanoma, head and neck, liver or kidney cancer. The material was CD4+ or CD8+ T cells sorted from blood, obtained in a trial of the OX40 agonist ivuxolimab. This CDR3 reads CASSEKGVSEAFF. The CDR3 DNA reads TGCGCCAGCAGTGAGAAAGGTGTATCTGAAGCTTTCTTT.